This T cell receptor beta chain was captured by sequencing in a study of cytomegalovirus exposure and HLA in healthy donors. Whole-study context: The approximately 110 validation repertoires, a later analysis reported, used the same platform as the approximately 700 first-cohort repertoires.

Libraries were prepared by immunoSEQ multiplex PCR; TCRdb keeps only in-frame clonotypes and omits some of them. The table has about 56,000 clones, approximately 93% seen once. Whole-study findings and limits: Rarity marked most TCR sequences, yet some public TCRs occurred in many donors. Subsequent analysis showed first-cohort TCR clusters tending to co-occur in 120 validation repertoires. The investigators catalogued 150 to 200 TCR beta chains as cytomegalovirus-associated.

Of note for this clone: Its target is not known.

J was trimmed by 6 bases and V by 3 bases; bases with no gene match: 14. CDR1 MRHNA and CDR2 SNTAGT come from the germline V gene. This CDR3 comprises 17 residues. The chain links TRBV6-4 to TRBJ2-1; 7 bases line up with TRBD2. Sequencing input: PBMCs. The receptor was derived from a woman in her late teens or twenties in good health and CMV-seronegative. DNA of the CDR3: TGTGCCAGCAGTGAGGGATCGGGCGGGAGATTTGTCAATGAGCAGTTCTTC. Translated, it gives CASSEGSGGRFVNEQFF.